A single sample gave rise to the 15 T cell receptor beta chains below, sequenced in a study of OX40 agonist ivuxolimab in advanced cancers. The protocol was immunoSEQ multiplex PCR, while the TCRdb copy is restricted to in-frame clones and leaves out a portion. The data show about 62,000 clones, approximately 88% seen once. Sequencing used CD4+ or CD8+ T cells sorted from blood, obtained in a trial of the OX40 agonist ivuxolimab. The receptors derive from an adult with an advanced solid tumor such as melanoma, head and neck, liver or kidney cancer.

The chain employs TRBV19 and TRBJ2-3, with D uncertain. The germline V gene encodes CDR1 LNHDA and CDR2 SQIVND (reference sequence). V was pared by 3 bases and J by 2 bases, with 9 bases between. This CDR3 has 14 amino acids. DNA of the CDR3: TGTGCCAGTAGTATTCGGCGTTTCACAGATACGCAGTATTTT. Translated, it gives CASSIRRFTDTQYF.

The genes are TRBV4-1 and TRBJ2-1; 7 nucleotides align to TRBD1. The trim removed 1 base at V and 3 bases at J, leaving 9 bases unmatched. In germline, CDR1 is MGHRA, CDR2 YSYEKL. This CDR3 region has 17 residues. For the CDR3, the DNA is TGCGCCAGCAGCCAAGGGATCGATCGGACAGGCTACAATGAGCAGTTCTTC. This sequence encodes CASSQGIDRTGYNEQFF.

The rearrangement uses TRBV11-3 and TRBJ2-2, with D possibly matching TRBD1 (5 bases). The germline gives CDR1 SGHNT, CDR2 YENEEA. V gave up 5 bases and J gave up 4 bases, with 11 bases separating them. This CDR3 contains 14 residues. CDR3: CASSQRQPTGELFF. CDR3 coding DNA: TGTGCCAGCAGCCAACGACAGCCCACCGGGGAGCTGTTTTTT.

The rearrangement links TRBV5-1 to TRBJ2-5; D unclear. The CDR3 contains 14 residues. Germline CDR1 reads SGHRS; CDR2 reads YFSETQ. Trimming stripped 4 bases from V and 4 bases from J, with 14 bases between. The CDR3 DNA reads TGCGCCAGCAGCCAGGACGGGCTTAGAGAGACCCAGTACTTC. Its translation: CASSQDGLRETQYF.

The rearrangement uses TRBV13 and TRBJ2-7; 8 bases map to TRBD2. Germline assignment: CDR1 PRHDT and CDR2 FYEKMQ (reference sequence). V shed 5 bases, J shed 3 bases, and the junction held 6 bases outside the gene matches. The CDR3 consists of 14 residues. The CDR3 reads CASSSYRGGYEQYF. DNA of the CDR3: TGTGCCAGCAGCAGCTACCGGGGGGGCTACGAGCAGTACTTC. The full variable domain, rest sourced from reference TRBV13 and TRBJ2-7, is AAGVIQSPRHLIKEKRETATLKCYPIPRHDTVYWYQQGPGQDPQFLISFYEKMQSDKGSIPDRFSAQQFSDYHSELNMSSLELGDSALYFCASSSYRGGYEQYFGPGTRLTVT.

This chain connects TRBV4-2 to TRBJ1-2, with D hard to call. V lost 1 base and J 4 bases, leaving 4 bases between the germline ends. Germline CDR1 is LGHNA and CDR2 is YNFKEQ. The CDR3 contains 12 residues. The CDR3 region is CASSQAIYGYTF. The CDR3 DNA is TGTGCCAGCAGCCAAGCTATCTATGGCTACACCTTC.

The chain recombines TRBV28 with TRBJ2-1, with 7 bases lining up with TRBD2. Germline V CDR1 and CDR2: MDHEN, SYDVKM. V dropped 7 bases and J dropped 0; count of bases not matched to a gene: 6. This CDR3 has 15 residues. The CDR3 DNA reads TGTGCCAGCATTGCCGGGGGGAGCTCCTACAATGAGCAGTTCTTC. It specifies CASIAGGSSYNEQFF. Based on the CDR3 plus reference TRBV28 and TRBJ2-1, the full variable domain is DVKVTQSSRYLVKRTGEKVFLECVQDMDHENMFWYRQDPGLGLRLIYFSYDVKMKEKGDIPEGYSVSREKKERFSLILESASTNQTSMYLCASIAGGSSYNEQFFGPGTRLTVL.

The table lists this clone with a few counts. The chain carries TRBV5-6 and TRBJ1-6, with D perhaps matching TRBD1 (5 bases). The germline V and J ends were trimmed by 0 bases and 6 bases, with 7 bases remaining between them. CDR1 and CDR2 from the germline V gene are SGHDT and YYEEEE. This CDR3 contains 14 residues. This CDR3 is CASSLEGFNSPLHF. CDR3 nucleotides: TGTGCCAGCAGCTTGGAGGGGTTTAATTCACCCCTCCACTTT.

This chain uses TRBV27 with TRBJ1-2; 7 bases fit TRBD1. CDR1 is MNHEY and CDR2 is SMNVEV in the germline V gene (reference sequence). V was pared by 6 bases and J by 4 bases, with 8 bases of the junction left unmatched. This CDR3 contains 14 residues. The DNA for the CDR3 is TGTGCCAGCAGACTGACAGGGACTTCCTATGGCTACACCTTC. Translated, it gives CASRLTGTSYGYTF.

The chain couples TRBV6-5 to TRBJ1-3, with 8 positions matching TRBD1. The CDR3 is made up of 15 amino acids. Germline CDR1 and CDR2: MNHEY and SVGAGI. J lost 0 bases, V lost 5 bases, and 3 bases had no gene match. This chain's CDR3 is CASSRDRPSGNTIYF. CDR3 in DNA: TGTGCCAGCAGTAGGGACAGGCCCTCTGGAAACACCATATATTTT.

This chain links TRBV7-2 with TRBJ1-3; D uncertain. CDR3 size: 13 residues. Trimming left V 2 bases short and J 2 bases short, with 4 bases between. Germline values: CDR1 SGHTA, CDR2 FQGNSA. CDR3 nucleotides: TGTGCCAGCAGCTTATTTCCTGGAAACACCATATATTTT. This codes for CASSLFPGNTIYF.

CDR3 amino acids: CSVVGTGGNTEAFF. In DNA form, the CDR3 reads TGCAGCGTTGTCGGGACAGGGGGGAACACTGAAGCTTTCTTT. The J gene is TRBJ1-1, the V gene TRBV29-1, with 11 nucleotides matching TRBD1. J gave up 1 base and V 4 bases, and 2 bases lay outside the gene matches. This CDR3 is built from 14 residues. The germline V gene has CDR1 SQVTM and CDR2 ANQGSEA.

This chain links TRBV5-4 with TRBJ2-5, with TRBD2 matching over 8 bases. The germline V gene has CDR1 SGHNT and CDR2 YYREEE (reference sequence). J was trimmed by 3 bases and V by 2 bases; bases with no gene match: 3. The CDR3 spans 14 residues. CDR3 protein: CASSFFGGEETQYF. The DNA of the CDR3 is TGTGCCAGCAGCTTTTTCGGGGGGGAAGAGACCCAGTACTTC.

V is TRBV5-8 and J is TRBJ2-7, with 8 nucleotides matching TRBD2. CDR3 length: 15 residues. CDR1 is SGHTS and CDR2 is YDEGEE in the germline V gene. V shed 4 bases, J shed 6 bases, and the junction held 12 bases outside the gene matches. The CDR3 sequence is CASSRYPGGGSEQYF. As DNA, the CDR3 is TGTGCCAGCAGCCGGTACCCCGGGGGGGGCAGCGAGCAGTACTTC.

The chain has TRBV9 and TRBJ2-2; 7 bases map to TRBD2. Germline V lookup: CDR1 SGDLS, CDR2 YYNGEE. The CDR3 is 15 residues long. V trimming: 0 bases; J trimming: 9 bases; junction bases outside the gene matches: 8. The DNA of the CDR3 is TGTGCCAGCAGCGTAGAAGCGGGGTCTGGCCGGGAGCTGTTTTTT. Translation: CASSVEAGSGRELFF.